The 2 T cell receptor beta chains below all came from one sample that was sequenced in a study of blood T cell repertoires in COVID-19. Data came from immunoSEQ multiplex PCR; TCRdb stores just in-frame clones and leaves some out. The table shows 150,000 to 200,000 clones, with about nine tenths occurring only once. Material: peripheral blood. These receptors all stem from a man aged 65 to 85 with active or convalescent COVID-19.

The J gene is TRBJ1-2, the V gene TRBV28; D perhaps matches TRBD1 (6 bases). Trimming cost V 7 bases and J 8 bases, with 17 bases left between them. Per the germline V gene, CDR1 is MDHEN and CDR2 is SYDVKM. This CDR3 is 13 amino acids long. This CDR3 reads CASTSTGMEGYTF. CDR3 coding DNA: TGTGCCAGCACCTCGACAGGAATGGAGGGCTACACCTTC.

The count of this clone is one. The chain couples TRBV30 to TRBJ1-6; 8 bases are a match to TRBD1. The CDR3 has 16 residues. Germline V lookup: CDR1 GTSNPN, CDR2 SVGIG (reference sequence). Unmatched junction bases numbered 5, after V lost 3 bases and J lost 1 base. The CDR3 here is CAWSEGQGSYNSPLHF. CDR3 DNA: TGTGCCTGGAGCGAAGGACAGGGATCCTATAATTCACCCCTCCACTTT.